This T cell receptor beta chain was captured in a study of shared clonotypes between healthy human individuals. Naivety among CD8 cells was defined by CD45RO negativity and positive CCR7 selection, thereby excluding terminally differentiated effector memory CD45RA+ cells. The ends were cut back, 2 bases at V and 3 bases at J, with 11 bases in the middle. CDR1 LNHDA and CDR2 SQIVND come from the germline V gene (reference sequence). CDR3 length equals 14 residues. In the case of this clone: Its antigen remains unidentified.

Some clones are missing from TCRdb's copy, which holds only in-frame ones; the method was immunoSEQ multiplex PCR. The table includes millions of clones, 90% to 95% detected once. Study results and limitations: Only a few donors were included, so the genetic and exposure-history diversity represented was limited. Relative to their counterparts shared across all four donors, non-shared clonotypes exhibited diminished generation probabilities. The study found about 4.6% of naive CD4 clonotypes shared across four donors.

The origin of this receptor is a man aged 18 to 30 in good health. Some clones in this sample may be carry-over from other donors' samples. Material for sequencing was naive CD8+ T cells from PBMCs. The chain combines TRBV19 with TRBJ2-7; tentatively, D is TRBD1 or TRBD2 (5 bases each). CDR3 in DNA: TGTGCCAGTAGTATAAGGCAGGGAGTCTACGAGCAGTACTTC. Its translation is CASSIRQGVYEQYF.